This T cell receptor beta chain was sequenced during a study of blood T cell repertoires in COVID-19. Study information: The samples span acute and convalescent COVID-19 from the United States, Italy and Spain.

Trimming removed 0 bases from V and 3 bases from J, with 8 bases in between. The V gene's germline CDR1 is MNHEY and CDR2 SMNVEV (reference sequence). The CDR3 has 14 amino acids. The table came from immunoSEQ multiplex PCR; TCRdb's copy has only in-frame clones and leaves some out. The top ten clones hold 2.5% of a sample with 45,000 to 60,000 clones, approximately 84% of them seen once. J is TRBJ1-2 and V is TRBV27; D is perhaps TRBD1 (5 bases). This TCR came from a man in his fifties with acute or convalescent COVID-19. Specimen: peripheral blood. The CDR3 spells CASSLSGQYYGYTF. CDR3 nucleotides: TGTGCCAGCAGTTTATCGGGGCAGTACTATGGCTACACCTTC.